This TCR beta chain is drawn from a study of shared T cell receptors in the human thymus. V was pared by 4 bases and J by 3 bases, with 21 bases between. Germline-derived CDR1 and CDR2 are SGHTA and FQGNSA. This CDR3 has 17 residues. Repertoires were generated with immunoSEQ multiplex PCR, while TCRdb's copy carries only in-frame clones and drops some. The table lists more than 550,000 clones, approximately 85% of them singletons. These same data were also listed under a study on human thymus T cells. Per that paper: The donor group consisted of healthy Finnish infants who were having corrective surgery for congenital heart defects. Corrective cardiac operations yielded the resected thymus tissue. Repertoires sampled from thymus and blood appeared biased in V and J gene usage. Reports from related research described highly overlapping thymic repertoires among unrelated individuals.

The sample was thymocytes. V is TRBV7-2 and J is TRBJ1-2; D gene uncertain. The source of this sequence is a girl in the first two years of life with a congenital heart defect. The CDR3 sequence is CASSSRPVASTHYGYTF. In DNA form, the CDR3 reads TGTGCCAGCAGCTCTAGACCGGTGGCCTCAACCCACTATGGCTACACCTTC.